This T cell receptor (beta chain) was recorded in a study of radiotherapy plus CTLA-4 blockade in lung cancer. Study-wide context: Patients showed objective responses in 18% of cases and disease control in about 30%.

V shed 3 bases and J 5 bases; nucleotides not matched to a gene: 10. Germline CDR1 reads MNHEY; CDR2 reads SMNVEV (reference sequence). This CDR3 comprises 16 residues. Some clones are missing from TCRdb's copy, which holds only in-frame ones; the method was immunoSEQ multiplex PCR. Of approximately 95,000 clones listed, approximately 78% were seen once; the top ten hold roughly 3.5%. The J gene is TRBJ2-7, the V gene TRBV27, with TRBD2 matching 10 bases. The sample in question was peripheral blood, obtained from a patient treated with radiotherapy plus ipilimumab. The origin of this receptor is a human donor with non-small cell lung cancer who had a partial response to radiotherapy plus ipilimumab. The CDR3: CASSLVGGLAGDEQYF. CDR3 bases: TGTGCCAGCAGTTTGGTTGGGGGCCTAGCGGGAGACGAGCAGTACTTC.